The 27 T cell receptor beta chains below all came from one sample that was sequenced in a study of cytomegalovirus exposure and HLA in healthy donors (TCRdb year 2017). Libraries came from the immunoSEQ multiplex PCR assay. The multiplex PCR relied on a mix of 60 forward primers for TCR Vbeta segments and 13 reverse primers for TCR Jbeta segments. TCRdb took over this immuneACCESS table, retaining in-frame rearrangements with V and J assigned. Such tables are incomplete; in checked studies, under half of the missing clones stem from an unresolved V gene, and the remainder is unexplained. This sample gives around 130,000 clones in total; 7% to 9.5% of them show up just once. Around 5.8% of the sample belongs to the ten largest clones. The sample comprised PBMCs. The receptors originated from a woman between 40 and 55 years old in good health and CMV-seropositive.

The rearrangement links TRBV30 to TRBJ1-5; 8 nucleotides agree with TRBD1. Germline CDR1 GTSNPN, CDR2 SVGIG (reference sequence). The CDR3 extends over 13 amino acids. After removal of 1 base from V and 11 bases from J, the junction contained 7 bases not matched to a gene. CDR3 protein: CAWSGWTGKSQHF. The CDR3 nucleotides read TGTGCCTGGAGTGGTTGGACAGGGAAGTCCCAGCATTTT. The whole variable domain, remainder taken from reference TRBV30 and TRBJ1-5, is SQTIHQWPATLVQPVGSPLSLECTVEGTSNPNLYWYRQAAGRGLQLLFYSVGIGQISSEVPQNLSASRPQDRQFILSSKKLLLSDSGFYLCAWSGWTGKSQHFGDGTRLSIL.

The chain uses TRBV19 and TRBJ1-6; D is unclear. V was cut by 5 bases and J by 14 bases, with 16 bases left in between. This CDR3 has 13 residues. Germline CDR1 and CDR2: LNHDA and SQIVND (reference sequence). For the CDR3, the DNA is TGTGCCAGTAGTGCGAGGGCCCAAGGCACCCTCCACTTT. It yields the protein CASSARAQGTLHF.

The V and J genes are TRBV7-9 and TRBJ1-5; D remains ambiguous. CDR3 length equals 17 residues. The V gene's germline CDR1 is SEHNR and CDR2 FQNEAQ (reference sequence). Trimming cost V 5 bases and J 0 bases, with 17 bases left between them. The CDR3 DNA is TGTGCCAGCAGCCCTCCCCTCGGTACTGATAGCAATCAGCCCCAGCATTTT. This sequence encodes CASSPPLGTDSNQPQHF.

This clone was picked up a small number of times. The J gene is TRBJ1-5, the V gene TRBV18; 8 bases agree with TRBD1. The germline V gene encodes CDR1 KGHSH and CDR2 LQKENI. J lost 5 bases, V lost 5 bases, and 2 bases had no gene match. The CDR3 extends over 13 amino acids. CDR3 sequence (DNA): TGTGCCAGCTCATCGACAGGGGATCAGCCCCAGCATTTT. The encoded protein is CASSSTGDQPQHF. The complete variable domain, with remaining parts taken from reference TRBV18 and TRBJ1-5, reads NAGVMQNPRHLVRRRGQEARLRCSPMKGHSHVYWYRQLPEEGLKFMVYLQKENIIDESGMPKERFSAEFPKEGPSILRIQQVVRGDSAAYFCASSSTGDQPQHFGDGTRLSIL.

This clone appeared a few times. V and J are TRBV5-4 and TRBJ2-1, with a weak D call TRBD1 (6 bases). The CDR3 contains 13 residues. V shed 4 bases and J shed 4 bases, with 9 bases lying between them. The germline CDR1 and CDR2 sequences are SGHNT and YYREEE (reference sequence). CDR3 protein: CASSTTGYNEQFF. The CDR3 region has the DNA TGTGCCAGCAGCACGACAGGTTACAATGAGCAGTTCTTC.

This clone has ten or more counts. This chain connects TRBV19 to TRBJ2-1; D is ambiguous. V was shortened by 6 bases and J by 0 bases, with 12 bases between the two germline ends. CDR1 and CDR2 from the germline V gene are LNHDA and SQIVND (reference sequence). The CDR3 spans 15 residues. The CDR3 loop reads CASSPDSSSYNEQFF. The CDR3 DNA reads as TGTGCCAGTAGCCCCGACTCTAGCTCCTACAATGAGCAGTTCTTC.

Points on this clone: In the same sample, other DNA sequences code for this CDR3. This chain links TRBV5-1 with TRBJ2-7, with TRBD1 matching 7 bases. CDR3 size: 14 residues. CDR1 and CDR2 (germline): SGHRS, YFSETQ. J lost 0 bases, V lost 1 base, and 1 base had no gene match. CDR3 DNA sequence: TGCGCCAGCAGCTTGAGGGACAGCTCCTACGAGCAGTACTTC. Its translation: CASSLRDSSYEQYF. Variable domain in full (rest from reference TRBV5-1 and TRBJ2-7): KAGVTQTPRYLIKTRGQQVTLSCSPISGHRSVSWYQQTPGQGLQFLFEYFSETQRNKGNFPGRFSGRQFSNSRSEMNVSTLELGDSALYLCASSLRDSSYEQYFGPGTRLTVT.

This rearrangement joins TRBV6-1 to TRBJ1-5; tentative D call: TRBD1 (6 bases). The CDR3 consists of 14 residues. The germline V gene encodes CDR1 MNHNS and CDR2 SASEGT. The germline V and J ends were trimmed by 7 bases and 0 bases, with 10 bases remaining between them. The CDR3 is CASINRVSNQPQHF. The CDR3 coding sequence is TGTGCCAGCATTAACAGGGTTAGCAATCAGCCCCAGCATTTT.

This chain uses TRBV18 with TRBJ2-7, with D unresolved. V was pared by 2 bases and J by 4 bases, with 3 bases between. The CDR3 contains 11 residues. CDR1 and CDR2 from the germline V gene are KGHSH and LQKENI. The CDR3 DNA follows: TGTGCCAGCTCACCAGAGTACGAGCAGTACTTC. Protein: CASSPEYEQYF.

The chain carries TRBV10-3 and TRBJ1-4; D gene ambiguous. The CDR3 covers 14 residues. Trimming took 3 bases from V and 4 from J, leaving 9 bases between them. Per germline, CDR1 ENHRY and CDR2 SYGVKD. CDR3 nucleotide sequence: TGTGCCATCAGTGACCGGGAAAATAATGAAAAACTGTTTTTT. Protein sequence: CAISDRENNEKLFF.

This clone showed up just a few times. The rearrangement joins TRBV10-3 to TRBJ2-2, with D unresolved. The CDR3 totals 14 residues. V gave up 2 bases and J gave up 2 bases, with 6 bases separating them. Germline values: CDR1 ENHRY, CDR2 SYGVKD. The CDR3 protein is CAISEELNTGELFF. Here the CDR3 DNA reads TGTGCCATCAGTGAGGAGCTTAACACCGGGGAGCTGTTTTTT.

V is TRBV9 and J is TRBJ2-5; TRBD1 matches 9 bases. The V gene's germline CDR1 is SGDLS and CDR2 YYNGEE. This CDR3 spans 14 amino acids. Trimming took 4 bases from V and 5 from J; bases not matched to a gene: 6. The DNA of the CDR3 is TGTGCCAGCAGCCCTATCGGACAGGGGGAGACCCAGTACTTC. Its protein is CASSPIGQGETQYF.

This chain links TRBV30 with TRBJ2-3; a possible D gene is TRBD1 (6 bases). The CDR3 runs to 18 residues. In germline, CDR1 is GTSNPN, CDR2 SVGIG (reference sequence). V lost 4 bases and J lost 11, with 34 bases in between. The CDR3 sequence: CAWTLYPVRGTRMSKQYF. The DNA for the CDR3 is TGTGCCTGGACCCTTTATCCGGTGAGGGGGACCCGCATGAGTAAGCAGTATTTT.

The rearrangement links TRBV4-1 to TRBJ1-5; D remains unclear. CDR1 is MGHRA, CDR2 YSYEKL, per germline. The CDR3 is 14 residues long. V lost 4 bases and J 2 bases, leaving 9 bases between the germline ends. CDR3 sequence (DNA): TGCGCCAGCAGCCGTGGCGGGGGCAATCAGCCCCAGCATTTT. Its protein is CASSRGGGNQPQHF.

This rearrangement joins TRBV10-3 to TRBJ2-7; a weak D match, TRBD1 (6 bases). The germline gives CDR1 ENHRY, CDR2 SYGVKD. This CDR3 contains 13 residues. V lost 6 bases to trimming and J lost 5 bases, with 14 bases between them. CDR3 bases: TGTGCCATCAGATCAGGGGTCCTGGACGAGCAGTACTTC. Residues: CAIRSGVLDEQYF.

The V call is TRBV19, the J call TRBJ2-1; no firm D call. V lost 6 bases and J lost 0, with 3 bases in between. CDR3 length: 12 residues. The germline CDR1 and CDR2 sequences are LNHDA and SQIVND (reference sequence). For the CDR3, the DNA is TGTGCCAGTAGGAGCTCCTACAATGAGCAGTTCTTC. It translates to CASRSSYNEQFF.

A few counts support this clone. Since the CDR3 does not end with the conserved phenylalanine or tryptophan, this likely comes from a read error. The gene calls are TRBV29-1 and TRBJ1-1; D may be TRBD1 (5 bases). V gave up 4 bases and J gave up 5 bases, with 14 bases separating them. CDR1 and CDR2 (germline): SQVTM, ANQGSEA. CDR3 length: 13 residues. Here the CDR3 reads CSVVSGRGTEAFL. In DNA form, the CDR3 reads TGCAGCGTTGTCTCTGGGAGGGGAACTGAAGCTTTCTTG.

This chain uses TRBV7-6 with TRBJ2-1, with 12 bases identical to TRBD1. Germline CDR1 is SGHVS and CDR2 is FNYEAQ. The CDR3 is made up of 16 amino acids. V lost 2 bases to trimming and J lost 10 bases; unmatched junction nucleotides: 9. The CDR3 bases are TGTGCCAGCAGCTTAATGCCGGGACAGGGGGCAGGGGAGCAGTTCTTC. This codes for CASSLMPGQGAGEQFF.

This clone was recorded a few times. The V gene is TRBV10-3, the J gene TRBJ2-1; 14 bases fit TRBD2. There are 16 residues in the CDR3. Losses at the gene ends were 6 bases for V and 6 bases for J; bases not matched to a gene: 7. Germline V gives CDR1 ENHRY, CDR2 SYGVKD. CDR3 sequence reads: CAISAGLAGERNEQFF. CDR3 sequence (DNA): TGTGCCATCAGCGCGGGACTAGCGGGGGAGCGCAATGAGCAGTTCTTC.

The V gene is TRBV13, the J gene TRBJ2-3; D gene ambiguous. V lost 1 base and J lost 1, with 6 bases in between. The CDR3 is 14 amino acids. Germline CDR1 and CDR2: PRHDT and FYEKMQ (reference sequence). The CDR3 spells CASSLDTGTDTQYF. The CDR3 bases are TGTGCCAGCAGCTTAGACACCGGCACAGATACGCAGTATTTT.

V gene TRBV29-1 combines with J gene TRBJ2-7; D is perhaps TRBD2 (6 bases). The CDR3 sequence is 15 residues long. Between the trimmed V and J ends, which lost 3 bases and 4 bases, there was a span of 19 bases. The germline gives CDR1 SQVTM, CDR2 ANQGSEA. CDR3 bases: TGCAGCGTTGATTTGGCAGACGGAGGAGGGTACGAGCAGTACTTC. Translated: CSVDLADGGGYEQYF.

This clone showed up just a few times. The V call is TRBV6-4, the J call TRBJ1-2; TRBD1 agrees at 10 bases. Trimming took 5 bases from V and 2 from J; bases not matched to a gene: 2. The V gene's germline CDR1 is MRHNA and CDR2 SNTAGT. There are 14 residues in the CDR3. CDR3 nucleotides: TGTGCCAGCAGTCGGGACAGGGGCAACTATGGCTACACCTTC. It specifies CASSRDRGNYGYTF.

V and J are TRBV20-1 and TRBJ1-1; 8 positions agree with TRBD1. CDR3 length equals 11 residues. Looked up from germline, CDR1 is DFQATT and CDR2 is SNEGSKA (reference sequence). V shed 8 bases and J 4 bases; nucleotides not matched to a gene: 3. The CDR3, as DNA: TGCAGTCTTGACAGGGGCACTGAAGCTTTCTTT. As protein: CSLDRGTEAFF.

There are a few counts of this clone. This chain uses TRBV13 with TRBJ2-3; perhaps TRBD1 as D (6 bases). Trimming stripped 2 bases from V and 3 bases from J, with 12 bases between. CDR1 is PRHDT, CDR2 FYEKMQ, per germline (reference sequence). The CDR3 is made up of 15 amino acids. The CDR3 loop is CASSLTGMGTDTQYF. The CDR3 DNA reads as TGTGCCAGCAGCTTAACAGGGATGGGGACAGATACGCAGTATTTT.

This clone has only a few counts. The chain links TRBV5-1 to TRBJ2-3, with 8 bases matching TRBD2. CDR1 is SGHRS and CDR2 is YFSETQ in the germline V gene. V gave up 0 bases and J gave up 4 bases; unmatched junction bases: 10. The length of the CDR3 is 17 residues. The CDR3 spells CASSLGNLAGSADTQYF. CDR3 nucleotide sequence: TGCGCCAGCAGCTTGGGAAATTTAGCGGGGTCCGCAGATACGCAGTATTTT.

This clone was counted between two and nine times. This chain joins TRBV5-4 and TRBJ2-1, with 8 bases lining up with TRBD2. Unmatched junction bases numbered 7, after V lost 9 bases and J lost 5 bases. CDR1 is SGHNT and CDR2 is YYREEE in the germline V gene (reference sequence). CDR3 length: 13 amino acids. In nucleotides, the CDR3 is TGTGCCACTCGACGGGGGGGAAACAATGAGCAGTTCTTC. Residues: CATRRGGNNEQFF.

There are a few counts of this clone. CDR3 coding DNA: TGCGCCAGCAGCACCCCTGGACAGGGTAGGGAGCAGTACTTC. Translating it yields CASSTPGQGREQYF. The V gene is TRBV5-1, the J gene TRBJ2-7; 8 bases match TRBD1. The length of the CDR3 is 14 residues. After removal of 4 bases from V and 7 bases from J, the junction contained 10 bases not matched to a gene. The germline CDR1 and CDR2 sequences are SGHRS and YFSETQ.